Listed below are T cell receptor beta chains from one sample, sequenced in a study of shared clonotypes between healthy human individuals. Only in-frame clones appear in the TCRdb table, and some are missing; sequencing was by immunoSEQ multiplex PCR. The sample has around 2,000,000 clones, over 85% seen once. Input material: naive CD8+ T cells sorted from blood. The receptor source for this set is a man aged 18 to 29 in good health. The CDR3 runs from the conserved cysteine through the conserved F or W.

V,J,length,CDR3
TRBV4-3,TRBJ2-7,15,CASSQLRDGLYEQYF
TRBV6-5,TRBJ2-5,14,CASSYSTSGETQYF
TRBV25-1,TRBJ2-5,18,CASSEYIRSGSGQETQYF
TRBV9,TRBJ2-7,15,CASSVEGQGSYEQYF
TRBV6-5,TRBJ1-3,13,CASSYYLEDTIYF
TRBV30,TRBJ1-1,13,CASTVGLNTEAFF
TRBV7-6,TRBJ2-1,16,CASSLATQSSYNEQFF
TRBV9,TRBJ2-1,15,CASSEPPGADNEQFF
TRBV4-1,TRBJ1-4,16,CASSQAPRAPNEKLFF
TRBV19,TRBJ1-1,12,CASRQGSTEAFF
TRBV6-1,TRBJ1-4,15,CASSERQGVGEKLFF
TRBV10-2,TRBJ2-1,16,CASREPGLAGELEQFF
TRBV7-6,TRBJ2-7,18,CASSSLMWPLAGGYEQYF
TRBV5-1,TRBJ1-5,15,CATPLCGGGNQPQHF
TRBV5-6,TRBJ2-7,14,CASSRYDRAYEQYF
TRBV28,TRBJ2-3,12,CASSSLPDTQYF
TRBV5-8,TRBJ2-1,13,CASSLDRYNEQFF
TRBV10-2,TRBJ1-4,14,CASSDPGINEKLFF
TRBV29-1,TRBJ2-5,13,CSVAGTGQETQYF
TRBV2,TRBJ1-5,13,CASSALSNQPQHF
TRBV28,TRBJ2-7,12,CASSLRAYEQYF
TRBV7-9,TRBJ2-7,14,CASSFVRDGDEQYF
TRBV7-6,TRBJ1-6,15,CASSLLLSYNSPLHF
TRBV5-4,TRBJ1-1,14,CASSFPDGPTEAFF
TRBV7-2,TRBJ2-7,13,CASSPTEAYEQYF
TRBV4-3,TRBJ2-7,15,CASSQVWAGNYEQYF
TRBV5-1,TRBJ2-5,14,CASQDRIYQETQYF
TRBV28,TRBJ2-3,15,CASSFRDGGTDTQYF
TRBV5-6,TRBJ1-2,15,CASSLVAGGLYGYTF
TRBV25-1,TRBJ2-2,14,CASRGLPDVGELFF
TRBV18,TRBJ2-1,12,CASSPLGNEQFF